The 5 T cell receptor beta chains reported below all come from one sample, sequenced in a study of T cells after yellow fever vaccination. A single record per CDR3 protein comes from TCRdb applying MiXCR to the 5' RACE reads. The repertoire holds some 300,000 distinct CDR3 sequences, with 7.5% to 9.5% as singletons. Here the sequenced sample was CD4+ T cells sorted from PBMCs, taken 5 days after the yellow fever booster vaccination. All receptors derive from a man aged 18 to 30 who received the YFV17D yellow fever vaccine.

At least ten counts were recorded for this clonotype. This chain uses TRBV10-3 with TRBJ1-1; D remains unclear. From germline, CDR1 is ENHRY and CDR2 SYGVKD. CDR3 length equals 13 residues. Trimming removed 4 bases at V and 0 bases at J, with 6 bases between. CDR3 sequence: CAISGTVNTEAFF. The CDR3 DNA reads as TGTGCCATCAGTGGGACGGTGAACACTGAAGCTTTCTTT.

J is TRBJ2-1 and V is TRBV12-3 or TRBV12-4, with 8 bases lining up with TRBD2. Trimming removed 4 bases from V and 6 bases from J; junction bases left unmatched: 8. The CDR3 length is 15 residues. The CDR3 protein is CASSSGGSLPNEQFF. The DNA of the CDR3 is TGTGCCAGCAGTTCGGGAGGGAGTCTTCCCAATGAGCAGTTCTTC.

V gene TRBV10-3 combines with J gene TRBJ2-5; 7 nucleotides match TRBD2. This CDR3 is 14 amino acids long. Germline lookup yields CDR1 ENHRY and CDR2 SYGVKD. Unmatched junction bases numbered 7, after V lost 4 bases and J lost 5 bases. Written as DNA, the CDR3 is TGTGCCATCAGTGGGTCGGGGGGAGGCGAGACCCAGTACTTC. It translates to CAISGSGGGETQYF.

This clonotype was detected a few times. This chain joins TRBV18 and TRBJ1-1; no definite D call. This CDR3 spans 16 amino acids. CDR1 and CDR2 (germline): KGHSH, LQKENI. V was cut by 3 bases and J by 0 bases, with 14 bases left in between. The CDR3 protein is CASSPWQIPLNTEAFF. For the CDR3, the DNA is TGTGCCAGCTCACCTTGGCAGATCCCCTTGAACACTGAAGCTTTCTTT. Filled out from reference TRBV18 and TRBJ1-1, the complete variable domain reads NAGVMQNPRHLVRRRGQEARLRCSPMKGHSHVYWYRQLPEEGLKFMVYLQKENIIDESGMPKERFSAEFPKEGPSILRIQQVVRGDSAAYFCASSPWQIPLNTEAFFGQGTRLTVV.

This clonotype has only a few counts. V gene TRBV12-3 or TRBV12-4 combines with J gene TRBJ1-4, with TRBD1 as a possible D gene (5 bases). V was pared by 4 bases and J by 2 bases, with 11 bases between. This CDR3 spans 15 amino acids. This CDR3 reads CASSSRDGTNEKLFF. The CDR3 nucleotides read TGTGCCAGCAGTTCCAGGGACGGGACTAATGAAAAACTGTTTTTT.